The present TCR beta chain was sequenced within a study of neurological immune-mediated disorders. Study summary: Secondary progressive cases numbered 3 among the roughly 34 multiple sclerosis patients, while the other 31 were relapsing-remitting.

TCRdb used MiXCR to reprocess the 5' RACE reads, holding one entry per CDR3 protein. The table has 65,000 to 70,000 distinct CDR3 sequences, 3.5% to 4.5% seen once. This clonotype has more than one count but fewer than ten. Antigen specificity is unknown. Findings of the study overall: Whereas HTLV-1-associated myelopathy showed the most TCR clonal expansion, multiple sclerosis showed the least, with levels below those of healthy controls. Among expanded clones, no CDR3 amino acid sequences were shared across subjects, a pattern suggesting private repertoires in all groups.

V lost 5 bases and J 0 bases, leaving 9 bases between the germline ends. There are 14 residues in the CDR3. CDR1 and CDR2 (germline): SGHRS, YFSETQ. The chain joins TRBV5-1 to TRBJ2-4; D is perhaps TRBD2 (6 bases). The sequence was collected from a man in his fifties or sixties with multiple sclerosis. The sample was PBMCs. The chain's CDR3 is CASRTGGAKNIQYF. The CDR3 DNA is TGCGCCAGCAGGACCGGGGGAGCCAAAAACATTCAGTACTTC. Looking up the rest from reference TRBV5-1 and TRBJ2-4 gives the full variable domain: KAGVTQTPRYLIKTRGQQVTLSCSPISGHRSVSWYQQTPGQGLQFLFEYFSETQRNKGNFPGRFSGRQFSNSRSEMNVSTLELGDSALYLCASRTGGAKNIQYFGAGTRLSVL.